This section outlines one T cell receptor beta chain sequence together with its context. The method was immunoSEQ multiplex PCR; TCRdb's version includes in-frame clones alone and lacks a portion of them. The sample has some 290,000 clones; around nine tenths are singletons. CDR1 is SGHRS and CDR2 is YFSETQ in the germline V gene. The CDR3 is made up of 14 amino acids. Trimming cost V 0 bases and J 6 bases; bases outside gene matches: 3. Participants were aged about 18 to 89 years from roughly 26 US areas. Grouping used clinical history reported by participants in a survey and questionnaire. The data stem from a study of blood T cell repertoires in COVID-19. In the study overall: Specimens from acute and convalescent COVID-19 originated in the United States, Italy and Spain. PBMCs, B-cell-depleted T cells, or T cells provided the cDNA or gDNA that made up the material.

The J gene is TRBJ2-1, the V gene TRBV5-1; 7 positions match TRBD1. The sequenced sample consisted of PBMCs or T cells enriched from blood (not recorded which). This clonotype was sampled from a woman aged 30 to 39 who had recovered from COVID-19. Written as DNA, the CDR3 is TGCGCCAGCAGCTTGGAGAGGACAGGCAATGAGCAGTTCTTC. It yields the protein CASSLERTGNEQFF.